The entry that follows covers one T cell receptor (beta chain) sequence. There is no known antigen for this receptor. No quality values exist for individual bases; no much larger clone is one base distant. For sequencing of the TCRbeta CDR3 region, genomic DNA was extracted from the sorted cells. TCRbeta CDR3 regions were sequenced using the immunoSEQ Assay. Sourced from immuneACCESS, this table was stored by TCRdb with only in-frame sequences that have V and J called. A share of the clones is absent; for the studies checked, an unresolved V gene accounts for under half, and the remainder has no known explanation. The sample table lists about 43,000 clones, approximately 91% of them with a count of one. The top ten constitute roughly a fifth of the sample. Patients with a history of autoimmune disease or receiving systemic immunosuppression were excluded from the trial. Peripheral blood for TCR sequencing was drawn from every dose cohort at baseline, at cycle 4 day 1 and at cycle 7 day 1. The samples were taken from a phase I, first-in-human, multicenter, open-label dose-escalation trial of ivuxolimab. Adults with locally advanced or metastatic head and neck squamous cell, hepatocellular, melanoma or renal cell carcinoma were enrolled in the trial. CD4+ and CD8+ T cells were sorted separately from peripheral blood before TCR sequencing.

The sample originates from a study of OX40 agonist ivuxolimab in advanced cancers. In the study overall: Ivuxolimab, which targeted the costimulatory receptor OX40 (CD134), was an agonistic, fully human IgG2 monoclonal antibody. Intravenous ivuxolimab was administered to patients every 2 weeks at six dose levels: 0.01, 0.1, 0.3, 1.5, 3 and 10 mg/kg. Among the roughly 52 dose-escalation patients, about 19 had hepatocellular carcinoma, around 15 melanoma, 9 renal cell carcinoma and 9 head and neck cancer. The dose-escalation cohort was approximately 83% male with a mean age of approximately 60 years, ranging from roughly 23 to 90. Prior anti-PD-1, anti-PD-L1 or anti-CTLA-4 therapy was permitted, and less than 45% of dose-escalation patients had received checkpoint inhibitors. Three dose-escalation patients achieved partial responses, one with hepatocellular carcinoma and two with cutaneous melanoma. The point of sequencing TCRbeta in the periphery was to test whether ivuxolimab changed TCR sequence diversity and drove clonal T-cell expansion. The paper describes the monotherapy dose-escalation part (N = 52 patients) of the phase I trial of ivuxolimab.

What the work shows at the level of the full study, not this receptor alone: The antigen specificity of the peripheral T cells that underwent clonal expansion was not determined. In the 0.1-3.0 mg/kg groups, partial responders had among the lowest normalized peripheral clonal expansion, particularly in CD8+ T cells. At doses of 0.1 to 3.0 mg/kg, clonal expansion of both CD4+ and CD8+ blood T cells was observed from baseline to week 6. After ivuxolimab, more expanded clones were found on average in CD8+ T cells than in CD4+ T cells. Low levels of normalized T-cell clonal expansion were also shown by some nonresponding patients.

The starting material was CD4+ or CD8+ T cells sorted from blood, obtained in a trial of the OX40 agonist ivuxolimab. The source of this sequence is an adult with an advanced solid tumor such as melanoma, head and neck, liver or kidney cancer.

The bases are TGTGCCAGCAGCAACGGACAGGGTGACGTTAATGAGCAGTTCTTC. The translation is CASSNGQGDVNEQFF. The rearranged segments are TRBV28 and TRBJ2-1; a stretch of 8 junction bases matches TRBD1. From the cysteine up to the phenylalanine, the CDR3 has a length of 15 residues. Solely the CDR3 DNA is kept, with 45 bases framed from the first base. According to the germline V gene, CDR1 reads MDHEN and CDR2 reads SYDVKM. For this chain, trimming is 6 bases at the V end and 7 bases at the J end, and the number of junction bases without a gene match is 11. Reference TRBV28 and TRBJ2-1 genes cover what lies past the CDR3, so the full variable domain is DVKVTQSSRYLVKRTGEKVFLECVQDMDHENMFWYRQDPGLGLRLIYFSYDVKMKEKGDIPEGYSVSREKKERFSLILESASTNQTSMYLCASSNGQGDVNEQFFGPGTRLTVL.